These T cell receptor beta chains were read from a single sample in a study of T-cell memory formation after mild COVID-19. MiXCR, run by TCRdb on the 5' RACE reads, gives a single entry per CDR3 protein. Among about 430,000 distinct CDR3 sequences, roughly a quarter were seen once, and the ten largest hold roughly 8.9%. The sequencing input was PBMCs or a T cell subset sorted from them (not recorded which). Receptor source: an adult woman who had mild COVID-19 (a few samples of this study predate the infection). Cell type and time point are not known. CDR3s include the opening cysteine and the closing phenylalanine or tryptophan.

v_gene,j_gene,CDR3aa
TRBV20-1,TRBJ2-1,CSAGRGTYYNEQFF
TRBV7-2,TRBJ2-7,CASSSLPGYF
TRBV12-3/TRBV12-4,TRBJ2-1,CASSPGLRANEQFF
TRBV7-2,TRBJ2-7,CASSLVQGPSEQYF
TRBV5-5,TRBJ2-7,CASSLGLYGEQYF
TRBV20-1,TRBJ2-3,CSAASGDTQYF
TRBV7-2,TRBJ2-7,CASSLNVDEQYF
TRBV18,TRBJ2-7,CASSPGLDRTPYEQYF
TRBV5-1,TRBJ2-5,CASSLAFAAETQYF
TRBV5-1,TRBJ1-2,CASSSIQDNYGYTF
TRBV29-1,TRBJ1-1,CSVEWQELNTEAFF
TRBV20-1,TRBJ2-5,CSVLRDFQETQYF
TRBV7-7,TRBJ2-3,CASSLSGGQGETQYF
TRBV18,TRBJ2-6,CASSGLANVLTF
TRBV12-3/TRBV12-4,TRBJ2-7,CASSPGLAGSSSYEQYF
TRBV7-2,TRBJ1-3,CASTLWGTGNTIYF
TRBV30,TRBJ1-1,CAWSPQWDKAFF